This section outlines one T cell receptor (beta chain) sequence together with its context. The sample belongs to a study of shared clonotypes between healthy human individuals. The donors, healthy adults who were HIV-negative, had experienced no recent acute infections or vaccinations. Samples left unsorted employed about 100 million PBMCs for genomic DNA. TCRdb keeps only in-frame clones here, not all; method: immunoSEQ multiplex PCR. Of around 530,000 clones listed, roughly 72% are singletons. This CDR3 has 19 residues. The chain employs TRBV21-1 and TRBJ1-1; the tabulated D call, TRBD1, remains unverified against the DNA. TRBV21-1 has pseudogene status. The source is a woman in her thirties or forties in good health. Some clones in this sample may be carry-over from other donors' samples. Sequencing was carried out using PBMCs. The CDR3 coding sequence is TGTGCCAGCAGCCTCCCCTCAACCGGGACAGGGATGTTGAACACTGAAGCTTTCTTT. Amino acids: CASSLPSTGTGMLNTEAFF.